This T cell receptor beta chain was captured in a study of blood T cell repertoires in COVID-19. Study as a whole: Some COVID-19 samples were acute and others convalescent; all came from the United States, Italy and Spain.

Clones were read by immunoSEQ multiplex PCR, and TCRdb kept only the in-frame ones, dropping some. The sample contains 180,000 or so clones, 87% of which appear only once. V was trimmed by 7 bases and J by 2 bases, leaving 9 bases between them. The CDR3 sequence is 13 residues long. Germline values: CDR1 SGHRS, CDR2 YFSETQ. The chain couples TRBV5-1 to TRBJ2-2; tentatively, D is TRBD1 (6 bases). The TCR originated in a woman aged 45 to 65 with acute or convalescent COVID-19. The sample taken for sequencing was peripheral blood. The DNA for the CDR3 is TGCGCCAGCGGGACATATAACACCGGGGAGCTGTTTTTT. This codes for CASGTYNTGELFF.